The clone carrying this T cell receptor (beta chain) was counted only a few times. 5'RACE primed from the constant segment yielded TCR alpha and TCR beta cDNA libraries bearing sample barcodes and UMIs. TCRdb itself ran the 5' RACE reads through MiXCR, one entry per CDR3 protein. The sample contains under 350,000 distinct CDR3 sequences, around 16% of which appear only once. This specimen belongs to a study of T-cell memory formation after mild COVID-19. As for the study in general: Clustering of TCRs was largely donor specific.

Per the germline V gene, CDR1 is LNHDA and CDR2 is SQIVND (reference sequence). CDR3 length: 15 amino acids. The V segment lost 2 bases and the J segment 5 bases; nucleotides outside the gene matches: 8. The clonotype originates from a man aged 18 to 35 who had mild COVID-19 (a few samples of this study predate the infection). Cell type and time point are not known. The sample was PBMCs or a T cell subset sorted from them (not recorded which). J is TRBJ2-7 and V is TRBV19; 8 bases fit TRBD1. CDR3 sequence reads: CASSISRGLLDEQYF. In DNA form, the CDR3 reads TGTGCCAGTAGTATATCCAGGGGGCTGCTCGACGAGCAGTACTTC.